Detailed here is one T cell receptor (beta chain). The record originates from a study of T cell repertoires in cytomegalovirus infection. TCRdb reprocessed the reads with MiXCR, giving one entry per CDR3 protein. This table holds about 140,000 distinct CDR3 sequences, 6.5% found once. V shed 5 bases and J 3 bases; nucleotides not matched to a gene: 7. CDR1 is SGHTA and CDR2 is FQGTGA in the germline V gene. The CDR3 covers 15 residues. The sequence was obtained from a human donor in good health (CMV status not recorded). Some clones in this sample may be carry-over from other donors' samples. Material for sequencing was PBMCs. The V and J genes are TRBV7-3 and TRBJ2-5; TRBD2 matches 9 bases. CDR3 in amino acids: CASSPVRGREETQYF. CDR3 nucleotides: TGTGCCAGCAGCCCCGTACGCGGGAGGGAAGAGACCCAGTACTTC.